The following is a T cell receptor beta chain sequence with its context. These data originate in a study of T cell changes during pregnancy in multiple sclerosis. Germline lookup yields CDR1 LNHDA and CDR2 SQIVND (reference sequence). Trimming removed 5 bases at V and 5 bases at J, with 13 bases between. This CDR3 comprises 13 residues. This table comes from immunoSEQ multiplex PCR, and its TCRdb copy is limited to in-frame clones, with some not included. This repertoire shows tens of thousands of clones, approximately 92% found once; its top ten account for 7% to 10%. The specimen was CD8+ T cells from peripheral blood mononuclear cells, collected in the second trimester of pregnancy. The chain has TRBV19 and TRBJ2-7, with D possibly TRBD1 on 5 matching bases. This clonotype originated in a female donor with multiple sclerosis, enrolled in a pregnancy study. CDR3 DNA sequence: TGTGCCAGTAGTGACTCAGGGATCAACGAGCAGTACTTC. Translating it yields CASSDSGINEQYF.